This T cell receptor beta chain came from a study of identical twins (dated by TCRdb to 2015 to 2016). About the investigation overall: To test whether fetal clonotypes persist, this study deep-sequenced TCR alpha and beta repertoires from monozygotic twins, from unrelated adults of various ages, and from cord blood. Replicate twin experiments were performed at different times using different library preparation protocols to rule out contamination.

This clonotype turned up a few times. Its antigen remains unidentified. The input lacks base qualities; no much larger clone sits a single base away. V trim: 4 bases; J trim: 1 base; unmatched bases: 4. Sequences MGHRA (CDR1) and YSYEKL (CDR2) are obtained from the germline V gene. CDR3 length: 15 amino acids, cysteine to phenylalanine. Solely the CDR3 DNA is kept, with 45 bases framed from the first base. General study outcomes and caveats: Because the same donors could not be followed over many years, the conclusions relied on cross-sectional statistical analysis. In monozygotic twins, recombination models systematically underestimated out-of-frame TCR alpha sharing, but the models matched the sharing seen between unrelated individuals. In beta out-of-frame sequences, excess twin sharing was weaker, because having fewer shared sequences lowered the signal-to-noise ratio. Zero-insertion analyses could be partly confounded by invariant T cells such as MAIT and iNKT, though diverse VJ usage argued against such confounding for most clonotypes. Abundant cord blood beta clonotypes had fewer insertions, young adult naive repertoires showed a similar but weaker trend, and memory repertoires showed no such trend. Compared with coincidental sharing between unrelated individuals, out-of-frame TCR alpha sequences shared between twins showed an excess of sequences with low generation probability.

The method was 5' RACE. The run used an Illumina HiSeq 2000. A universal primer binding site was added through template switching, and the final cDNA carried a unique molecular identifier so that TCR cDNA molecules could be counted accurately. Specific primers in the conserved constant-segment region were used to synthesize first-strand cDNA for TCR alpha and beta chains. Each cDNA library was double barcoded, with a SMART-Mk sample barcode plus Illumina barcodes, to control for contamination. TruSeq adapter sequences and Illumina sample barcodes were added in two successive PCR steps. The Illumina HiSeq platform was used with custom primers to sequence TCR alpha and beta cDNA libraries. The original methods were these. Raw reads were processed with MiGEC to extract unique molecular identifiers, and MiXCR was used to determine CDR3 positions. For each individual, recombination models were inferred using an EM algorithm with the repgenHMM and IGoR tools. Shared clonotypes were analyzed with the tcR package in R, and sharing was normalized by the product of cloneset sizes. To study raw recombination free of thymic and clonal selection effects, out-of-frame nonproductive sequences were analyzed. TCRdb's own reprocessing of the public reads used fastp at Q25 and MiXCR and kept productive beta chains. Identical CDR3 proteins give one entry, which carries the most common genes and DNA. It is TCRdb's table, rather than the study itself, that gives the V and J calls and clone size. The sample includes roughly 490,000 distinct CDR3 sequences, with 13% to 15% observed a single time. The ten largest make up about 0.94% of the sample.

Only healthy Caucasian donors were included. Three pairs of female monozygotic twins, all aged 18 to 29 years, were included in the twin cohort. Positive isolation kits from Invitrogen were used to isolate CD4+ and CD8+ T cell populations. These data also featured in a second study, about yellow fever vaccine responses in identical twins. The second source states: According to the authors, in identical twins the way T cells responded to vaccination appeared partly convergent and partly personalized. In the study, vaccine-responding T cell clones were precisely tracked in identical twins.

Sequenced sample: CD4+ T cells sorted from blood. This chain is built from TRBV4-1 and TRBJ2-4, and TRBD1 matches 7 of the central bases. The clonotype was recovered from a woman between 18 and 29 years old in good health. The CDR3 region: CASSLGQVAKNIQYF. The DNA reads TGCGCCAGCAGCCTCGGACAGGTCGCCAAAAACATTCAGTACTTC.